Given below is one TCR beta chain in context. It has no known antigen specificity. No per-base quality is available; no much larger clone lies one base away. Libraries were made using PCR. For sequencing, an Illumina MiSeq was employed. cDNA was synthesized with SMARTScribe reverse transcriptase and a 5' template-switch oligo that added a universal priming site. A 12-nucleotide random unique molecular identifier (UMI) was carried by the template-switch oligo, and each cDNA molecule was tagged with this UMI. During reverse transcription, TCRbeta transcripts were targeted by chain-specific reverse primers. Uracil DNA glycosylase treatment was used to remove residual template-switch adapters, and a Qiagen MinElute kit was used to purify the cDNA. The first PCR used KAPA HiFi HotStart ReadyMix for roughly 25 cycles, split across four 50 ul reactions with step-out primers. Products of the first-round PCR were gel-purified before additional amplification. Illumina Nextera adapters were attached in a second PCR of around 8 cycles, and the libraries were then purified and pooled. The UMI barcode for each TCRbeta molecule was captured by a 50-nucleotide 5' read. The source study handled its data this way. Reads were grouped by UMI into consensus reads using the MIGEC toolkit. Forward and reverse consensus reads were merged with PEAR to produce final reads. Identical UMI-sequence pairs shared across libraries were treated as cross-sample contamination and removed by a custom decontamination script. MIGMAP, a wrapper around IgBLAST, was used to carry out V(D)J assignment and CDR3 extraction. TCR clonotypes were defined by identical V gene, J gene and CDR3 amino acid sequence, and CDR1 and CDR2 were left unsequenced. TCRdb itself trimmed the public reads at Q25 with fastp, ran MiXCR and retained productive beta chains. When rows share a CDR3 protein, they turn into one entry using the most common DNA and genes. Here the V and J calls rest on TCRdb's processing, not on the authors' analysis. This sample holds around 1,600 distinct CDR3 sequences; roughly two thirds were observed only once. The biggest ten clones account for about 40% of the sample.

The entry originates in a study of robustness of blood B and T cell sequencing (dated by TCRdb to the late 2010s). Regarding the study in general: The study was designed to determine how much peripheral blood is required to reliably characterize an individual's TCRbeta and IgG repertoires. TCRbeta and IgG repertoires were quantified in each of the roughly ten independently drawn blood samples. As technical replicates, two replicate TCRbeta cDNA libraries were prepared from one shared RNA pool derived from a single 10 ml draw. Study-wide conclusions, independent of this receptor: TCRbeta rarefaction curves did not fully plateau, suggesting under-sequencing or many low-abundance clonotypes. Across technical replicate libraries, roughly 95% of the top 10,000 TCRbeta clonotypes in one library were also found in the other. EDTA tubes required immediate fractionation, limiting use in multi-site collections. The 1,000 most abundant TCRbeta clonotypes from the pooled draws were detected in every single 10 ml sample. When 3 or 4 tubes (about 29-40 ml blood) were combined, saturation was approached in coverage of the top 10,000 TCRbeta clonotypes. Pooling tubes did not increase the overlap of rare TCRbeta clonotypes, which implies that much larger blood volumes would be needed to capture rare TCRbeta clonotypes. Evidence of cross-contamination, likely caused by batch processing, was seen in one pair of TCRbeta libraries, and the UMI-sequence pairs shared between the two libraries were removed.

The CDR3 covers 14 residues, taking in both the cysteine and the phenylalanine. Only the CDR3 region is kept as DNA, spanning 42 bases read in frame from base 1. From a lookup of the germline V gene, CDR1 and CDR2 are SGHRS and YFSETQ. A distance of 8 bases separates the germline ends of V and J, which lose 0 bases and 4 bases respectively. TCRbeta repertoires were measured from mRNA instead of genomic DNA, an approach that captures expressed receptors. Buffy coat leukocytes were collected into Trizol, and RNA was extracted with the Direct-zol RNA MiniPrep Plus kit without cell sorting. To separate plasma, buffy coat and red blood cells, EDTA blood tubes were immediately centrifuged at 4 degrees C.

This TCR came from a human donor in good health. The sequenced sample was peripheral blood. The V and J segments used are TRBV5-1 and TRBJ2-1; the D gene cannot be resolved reliably. The DNA sequence is given as TGCGCCAGCAGCTTGGCGGACGGTTACAATGAGCAGTTCTTC. This codes for CASSLADGYNEQFF.